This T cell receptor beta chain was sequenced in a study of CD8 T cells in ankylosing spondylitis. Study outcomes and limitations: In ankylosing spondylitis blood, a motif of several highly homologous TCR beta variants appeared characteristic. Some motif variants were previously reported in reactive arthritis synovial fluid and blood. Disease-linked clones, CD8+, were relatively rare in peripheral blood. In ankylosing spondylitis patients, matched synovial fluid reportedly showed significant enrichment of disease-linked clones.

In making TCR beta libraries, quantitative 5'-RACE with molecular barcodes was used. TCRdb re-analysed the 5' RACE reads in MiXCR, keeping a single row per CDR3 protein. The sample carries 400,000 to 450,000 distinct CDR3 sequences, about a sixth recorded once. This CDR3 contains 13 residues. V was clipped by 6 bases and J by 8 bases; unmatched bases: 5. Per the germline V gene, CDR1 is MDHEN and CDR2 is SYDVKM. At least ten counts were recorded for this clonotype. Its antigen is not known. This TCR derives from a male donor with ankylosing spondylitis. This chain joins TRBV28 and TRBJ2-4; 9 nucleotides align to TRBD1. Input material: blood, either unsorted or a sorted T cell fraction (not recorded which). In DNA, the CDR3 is TGTGCCAGCAGACGGGACAGGGACGACATTCAGTACTTC. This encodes CASRRDRDDIQYF. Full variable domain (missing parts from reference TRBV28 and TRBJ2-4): DVKVTQSSRYLVKRTGEKVFLECVQDMDHENMFWYRQDPGLGLRLIYFSYDVKMKEKGDIPEGYSVSREKKERFSLILESASTNQTSMYLCASRRDRDDIQYFGAGTRLSVL.